One T cell receptor (beta chain) is described in this entry. The antigen is not known. This entry belongs to a study of T cell repertoires in cytomegalovirus infection. Study background: Signatures in public TCR beta sequences pointed to both CMV infection and matching HLA type. Notes on the study in general: Identification of carriers of CMV plus the relevant HLA was performed using cumulative public TCR beta family frequency. It was HLA-C-restricted CMV-specific TCR beta clonotypes that dominated the response ex vivo.

TCRdb passed the reads through MiXCR, listing each CDR3 protein once. The profile shows around 740,000 distinct CDR3 sequences, 35% to 45% of them singletons. Per germline, CDR1 SGHRS and CDR2 YFSETQ. Trimming removed 2 bases at V and 0 bases at J, with 11 bases between. The CDR3 covers 15 residues. The V gene is TRBV5-1, the J gene TRBJ1-1, with a weak D call TRBD1 (5 bases). Sequences were obtained from PBMCs. The sequence came from a human donor in good health (CMV status not recorded). Some clones in this sample may be carry-over from other donors' samples. CDR3 DNA sequence: TGCGCCAGCAGCTTACAGGTTCTCCTGAACACTGAAGCTTTCTTT. This encodes CASSLQVLLNTEAFF.